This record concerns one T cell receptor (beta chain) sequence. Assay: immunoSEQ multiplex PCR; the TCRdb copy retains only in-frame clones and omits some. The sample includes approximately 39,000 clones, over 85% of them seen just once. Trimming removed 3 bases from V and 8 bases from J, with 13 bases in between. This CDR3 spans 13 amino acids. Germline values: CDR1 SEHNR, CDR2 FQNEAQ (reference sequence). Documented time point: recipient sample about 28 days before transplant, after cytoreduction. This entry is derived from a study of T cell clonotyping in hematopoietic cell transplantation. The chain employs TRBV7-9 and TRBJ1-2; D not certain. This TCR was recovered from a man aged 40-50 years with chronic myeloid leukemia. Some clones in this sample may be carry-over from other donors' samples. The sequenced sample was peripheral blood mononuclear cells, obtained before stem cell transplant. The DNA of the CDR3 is TGTGCCAGCAGCTTTTTCCGACGATACGGCTACACCTTC. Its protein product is CASSFFRRYGYTF.